The entry below gives a single T cell receptor (beta chain) sequence along with its context. The target antigen is unknown. The entry originates in a study of CD8+CD57+ T cells in acquired aplastic anemia. Turning to the study itself: Sorted CD4+ plus CD8+ cells gave DNA averaging about 3.2 ug. Study-level results: CD8+ Simpson's diversity did not differ significantly between patients and controls. It was found that some 31 CD8+ CDR3 sequences were shared between patients and controls.

According to the study, genomic DNA was the template for TCR beta VDJ and CDR3 profiling. TCRdb re-analysed the reads in MiXCR, keeping a single row per CDR3 protein. The sample includes under 350,000 distinct CDR3 sequences, around 60% of them seen just once. Germline CDR1 is SGHTA and CDR2 is FQGNSA. The CDR3 is made up of 15 amino acids. V was clipped by 5 bases and J by 5 bases; unmatched bases: 9. The gene calls are TRBV7-2 and TRBJ1-2; 9 nucleotides line up with TRBD1. This receptor was identified in a human donor with severe aplastic anemia or a healthy control (not recorded which). The sequenced sample consisted of sorted CD4+, CD8+, or CD8+CD57+ T cells (not recorded which) from PBMCs. CDR3 sequence reads: CASSQGTGRGYGYTF. In DNA form, the CDR3 reads TGTGCCAGCAGCCAAGGGACAGGGCGCGGGTATGGCTACACCTTC.